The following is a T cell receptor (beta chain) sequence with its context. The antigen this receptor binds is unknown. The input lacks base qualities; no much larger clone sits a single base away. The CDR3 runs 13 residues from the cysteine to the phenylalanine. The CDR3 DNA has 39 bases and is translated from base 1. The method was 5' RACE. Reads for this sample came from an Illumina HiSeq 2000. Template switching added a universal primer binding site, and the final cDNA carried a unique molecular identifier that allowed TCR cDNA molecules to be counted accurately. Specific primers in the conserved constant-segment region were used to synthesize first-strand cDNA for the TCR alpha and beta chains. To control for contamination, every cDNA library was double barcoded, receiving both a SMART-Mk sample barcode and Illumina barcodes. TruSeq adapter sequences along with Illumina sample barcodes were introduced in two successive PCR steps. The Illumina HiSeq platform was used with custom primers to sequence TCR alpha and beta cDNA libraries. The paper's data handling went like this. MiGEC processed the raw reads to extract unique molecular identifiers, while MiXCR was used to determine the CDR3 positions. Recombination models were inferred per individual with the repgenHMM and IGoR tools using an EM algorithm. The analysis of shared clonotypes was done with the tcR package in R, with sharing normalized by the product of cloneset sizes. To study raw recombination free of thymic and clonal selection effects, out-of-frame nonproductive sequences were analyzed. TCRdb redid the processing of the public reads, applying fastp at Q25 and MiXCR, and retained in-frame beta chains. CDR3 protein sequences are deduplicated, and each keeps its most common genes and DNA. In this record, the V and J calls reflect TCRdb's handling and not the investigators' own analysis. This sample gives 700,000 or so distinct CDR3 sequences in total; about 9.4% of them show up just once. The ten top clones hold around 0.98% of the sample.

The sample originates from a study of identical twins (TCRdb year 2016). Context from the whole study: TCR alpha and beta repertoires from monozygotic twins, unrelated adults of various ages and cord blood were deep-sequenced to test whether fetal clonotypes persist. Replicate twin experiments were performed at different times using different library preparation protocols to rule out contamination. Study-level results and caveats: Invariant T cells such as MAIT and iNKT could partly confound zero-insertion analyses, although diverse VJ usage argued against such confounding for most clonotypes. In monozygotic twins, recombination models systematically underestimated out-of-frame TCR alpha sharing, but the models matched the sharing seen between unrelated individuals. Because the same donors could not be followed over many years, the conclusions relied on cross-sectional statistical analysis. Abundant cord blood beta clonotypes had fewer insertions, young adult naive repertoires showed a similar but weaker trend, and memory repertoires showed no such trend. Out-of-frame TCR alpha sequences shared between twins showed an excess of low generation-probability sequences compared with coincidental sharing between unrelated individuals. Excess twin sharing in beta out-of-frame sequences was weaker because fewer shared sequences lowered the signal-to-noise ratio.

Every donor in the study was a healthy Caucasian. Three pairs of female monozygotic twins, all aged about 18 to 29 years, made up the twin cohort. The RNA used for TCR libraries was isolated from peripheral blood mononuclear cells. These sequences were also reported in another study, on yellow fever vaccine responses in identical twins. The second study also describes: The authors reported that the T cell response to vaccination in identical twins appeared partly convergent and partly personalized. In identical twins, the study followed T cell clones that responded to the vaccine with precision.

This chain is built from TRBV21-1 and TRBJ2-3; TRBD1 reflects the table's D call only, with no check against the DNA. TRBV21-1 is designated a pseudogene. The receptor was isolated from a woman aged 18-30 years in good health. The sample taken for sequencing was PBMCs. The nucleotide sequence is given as TGTGCCAGCCACAGACAGGGTTCAGATACGCAGTATTTT. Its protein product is CASHRQGSDTQYF.